Many counts were recorded for the clone carrying this T cell receptor (beta chain). What it binds is unknown. The CDR3 goes on 3 residues after the read ends, and that part is filled in from the germline J gene. Other DNA sequences from this sample encode an identical CDR3 as well. Trimming pared 0 bases from V and 1 base from J, leaving 8 bases between. Germline CDR1 reads GTSNPN; CDR2 reads SVGIG (reference sequence). The CDR3 consists of 14 residues. The data stem from a study of T cell clonality in common variable immunodeficiency. General observations from the study: Common variable immunodeficiency TCR beta sequences reportedly had fewer deletions and N-nucleotide insertions.

Heparinized whole blood, about 4.5 to 9 ml, came from each donor. Data came from immunoSEQ multiplex PCR; TCRdb stores just in-frame clones and leaves some out. This sample carries roughly 30,000 clones, none of them present only once. The chain is built from TRBV30 and TRBJ2-3; weak D call: TRBD1 (5 bases). The specimen was peripheral blood mononuclear cells. The TCR sequence derives from a person aged 18 to 69 in good health. Partial CDR3 DNA: TGTGCCTGGAGTGTACAAGGGGGCACAGATACG. Residues: CAWSVQGGTDT. The whole CDR3 protein is CAWSVQGGTDTQYF. Supplemented by reference TRBV30 and TRBJ2-3, the full variable domain reads SQTIHQWPATLVQPVGSPLSLECTVEGTSNPNLYWYRQAAGRGLQLLFYSVGIGQISSEVPQNLSASRPQDRQFILSSKKLLLSDSGFYLCAWSVQGGTDTQYFGPGTRLTVL.